The next 27 T cell receptor beta chains were all read from a single sample in a study of T cells in women clearing cervical HPV infection. Profiled with immunoSEQ multiplex PCR; TCRdb holds only in-frame clones, not every one. The clone table shows roughly 22,000 clones, with the ten largest holding over 9%. Specimen: blood buffy coat. These receptors originate from a woman aged 18 to 75 with a cervical HPV16 infection that either progressed to CIN3+ or cleared (not recorded which).

Notes on this clone: The read ends 3 residues shy of where the CDR3 ends; the end is completed using the germline J gene. This chain uses TRBV19 with TRBJ2-4; 11 bases are shared with TRBD1. This CDR3 has 19 residues. Germline V gene sequence: CDR1 LNHDA, CDR2 SQIVND (reference sequence). CDR3 sequence: CASSIEARTGGRGNYGQYF. The sequenced part of the CDR3 DNA is TGTGCCAGTAGTATAGAGGCAAGGACAGGGGGCAGGGGTAACTATGGT.

Note on this clone: The read ends 3 residues early relative to the CDR3; the germline J gene fills the gap. This sequence joins TRBV20-1 and TRBJ2-4; 8 bases map to TRBD1. The CDR3 is 14 amino acids. Trimming at V came to 6 bases and at J to 1 base, leaving 5 bases not matched to a gene. CDR1 is DFQATT, CDR2 SNEGSKA, per germline (reference sequence). The sequenced part of the CDR3 DNA is TGCAGTGCCACAGGGGGTGTTGCCAAAAACATT. Translation gives CSATGGVAKNI. The CDR3 reads in full as CSATGGVAKNIQYF.

Worth noting for this clone: The read comes to an end 3 residues before the CDR3 does, leaving the germline J gene to fill in the end. This sequence joins TRBV20-1 and TRBJ1-1; TRBD1 matches 8 bases. This CDR3 has 16 amino acids. Trimming at V came to 1 base and at J to 3 bases, leaving 10 bases not matched to a gene. The germline V gene has CDR1 DFQATT and CDR2 SNEGSKA (reference sequence). CDR3 DNA (partial): TGCAGTGCTAGAGGGTTAGCAGGGGGCGCCGACACTGAA. Translated, it gives CSARGLAGGADTE. The entire CDR3 reads CSARGLAGGADTEAFF.

For this clone: From the germline J gene comes the end of the CDR3, since the read stops 3 residues before it. The chain carries TRBV2 and TRBJ1-5, with D tentatively TRBD1 (5 bases). Germline CDR1 SNHLY, CDR2 FYNNEI. Between the trimmed V and J ends, which lost 5 bases and 7 bases, there was a span of 12 bases. The CDR3 spans 13 residues. CDR3 protein: CASSWSRGQPQHF. Partial CDR3 DNA: TGTGCCAGCAGTTGGTCGAGGGGACAGCCC.

On this clone itself: With the read ending 3 residues before the CDR3 end, the germline J gene is used to fill in that end. The rearrangement links TRBV7-6 to TRBJ2-3, with D possibly TRBD2 on 5 matching bases. CDR3 size: 14 residues. Per germline, CDR1 SGHVS and CDR2 FNYEAQ. CDR3 region: CASSYTDFGETQYF. CDR3 bases read: TGTGCCAGCAGCTACACGGACTTCGGGGAGACG.

Worth noting for this clone: The read halts 3 residues ahead of the CDR3 end, with the missing end drawn from the germline J gene. The chain carries TRBV30 and TRBJ2-5; 7 bases match TRBD1. Germline values: CDR1 GTSNPN, CDR2 SVGIG (reference sequence). The CDR3 contains 13 residues. The V segment lost 5 bases and the J segment 5 bases; nucleotides outside the gene matches: 8. The chain's CDR3 is CAWQTGAGETQYF. Partial CDR3 DNA: TGTGCCTGGCAAACAGGGGCCGGGGAGACC. The entire variable domain, with the rest obtained from reference TRBV30 and TRBJ2-5, is as follows: SQTIHQWPATLVQPVGSPLSLECTVEGTSNPNLYWYRQAAGRGLQLLFYSVGIGQISSEVPQNLSASRPQDRQFILSSKKLLLSDSGFYLCAWQTGAGETQYFGPGTRLLVL.

Remarks on this clone: With the read ending 3 residues before the CDR3 end, the germline J gene is used to fill in that end. The chain joins TRBV20-1 to TRBJ2-7; TRBD2 matches at 10 bases. This CDR3 region has 15 residues. After removal of 0 bases from V and 2 bases from J, the junction contained 4 bases not matched to a gene. Germline V gene lookup returns CDR1 DFQATT and CDR2 SNEGSKA (reference sequence). CDR3 DNA (partial): TGCAGTGCTAGAGACATTAGCGGGAGGCCCTACGAG. Translation gives CSARDISGRPYE. The CDR3 in full is CSARDISGRPYEQYF.

Worth noting for this clone: Read data end 3 residues before the CDR3 end; the end is taken from the germline J gene. The genes are TRBV20-1 and TRBJ2-1; weak D call: TRBD2 (5 bases). Germline lookup yields CDR1 DFQATT and CDR2 SNEGSKA (reference sequence). Trimming pared 5 bases from V and 7 bases from J, leaving 9 bases between. There are 11 residues in the CDR3. The chain's CDR3 is CSAHGVNEQFF. CDR3 bases read: TGCAGTGCTCACGGGGTGAATGAG.

About this clone itself: The CDR3 end falls 3 residues outside the read, so it is completed with the germline J gene. The V call is TRBV12-3 or TRBV12-4, the J call TRBJ2-7; 7 bases align to TRBD2. The trim removed 8 bases at V and 4 bases at J, leaving 2 bases unmatched. This CDR3 spans 11 amino acids. The part of the CDR3 DNA that was read is TGTGCCAGCGGGAGGGGTTACGAG. This gives the protein CASGRGYE. The complete CDR3 sequence is CASGRGYEQYF.

Regarding this clone: The CDR3 extends 3 residues past the end of the read, so its final part is completed from the germline J gene. The chain carries TRBV7-9 and TRBJ1-4, with D perhaps matching TRBD1 (6 bases). CDR1 SEHNR and CDR2 FQNEAQ come from the germline V gene (reference sequence). Trimming left V 3 bases short and J 6 bases short, with 8 bases between. This CDR3 is 13 amino acids long. The sequenced part of the CDR3 DNA is TGTGCCAGCAGCTTCGCAGGGGATGAAAAA. Encoded protein: CASSFAGDEK. The whole CDR3 protein reads CASSFAGDEKLFF.

A remark on this clone: The CDR3 end is not reached by the read, which stops 3 residues before it; the germline J gene fills it in. The V and J genes are TRBV14 and TRBJ1-6; 9 nucleotides agree with TRBD1. This CDR3 spans 15 amino acids. CDR1 SGHDN and CDR2 FVKESK come from the germline V gene. The covered CDR3 bases are TGTGCCAGCAGCCAGGGACAGGGCGGGTTCGGGCCC. Amino acid sequence: CASSQGQGGFGP. In full, the CDR3 reads CASSQGQGGFGPLHF.

As to this clone: The read terminates 3 residues before the CDR3 end, so the remaining end is supplied by the germline J gene. The chain joins TRBV12-5 to TRBJ2-7; no firm D call. CDR3 length equals 14 residues. Trimming stripped 1 base from V and 2 bases from J, with 9 bases between. The germline gives CDR1 LGHNT, CDR2 FRNRAP. CDR3 bases read: TGTGCTAGTGGTTTGGGTCATCAGACCTACGAG. It translates to CASGLGHQTYE. The entire CDR3 protein is CASGLGHQTYEQYF.

As for this clone: The read is 3 residues too short to cover the CDR3 end, so that end is filled in from the germline J gene. The rearrangement uses TRBV20-1 and TRBJ2-7; a weak D match, TRBD1 (5 bases). With 6 bases removed from V and 3 bases from J, the gap between germline ends came to 18 bases. The CDR3 is 14 residues long. From germline, CDR1 is DFQATT and CDR2 SNEGSKA (reference sequence). The covered CDR3 bases are TGCAGTGCGAGACAGACCGGGTCAGACTACGAG. As protein: CSARQTGSDYE. The complete CDR3 protein is CSARQTGSDYEQYF.

Regarding this clone: The observed sequence ends 3 residues before the CDR3 terminus, with the missing tail filled in from the germline J gene. This chain uses TRBV11-2 with TRBJ2-7; TRBD1 might be the D (5 bases). Germline CDR1 and CDR2: SGHAT and FQNNGV. CDR3 length equals 15 residues. V lost 0 bases to trimming and J lost 0 bases, with 9 bases between them. The CDR3 region is CASSLEQVGSYEQYF. CDR3 DNA (partial): TGTGCCAGCAGCTTAGAACAGGTCGGCTCCTACGAG.

CDR3 bases read: TGCGCCAGCAGCATGAACAGGGTCTCTGGC. This sequence encodes CASSMNRVSG. From start to end, the CDR3 is CASSMNRVSGYTF. The chain has TRBV5-1 and TRBJ1-2; tentative D call: TRBD1 (6 bases). Read data end 3 residues before the CDR3 end; the end is taken from the germline J gene. Germline values: CDR1 SGHRS, CDR2 YFSETQ. The length of the CDR3 is 13 residues. Trimming stripped 4 bases from V and 7 bases from J, with 14 bases between.

Concerning this clone: The observed sequence ends 3 residues before the CDR3 terminus, with the missing tail filled in from the germline J gene. This chain links TRBV18 with TRBJ2-5; 10 positions match TRBD1. V gave up 3 bases and J gave up 4 bases; unmatched junction bases: 5. Germline V CDR1 and CDR2: KGHSH, LQKENI. The CDR3 runs 15 residues. The covered CDR3 bases are TGTGCCAGCTCACCCCGGGACAGGGGTGCAGAGACC. Protein sequence: CASSPRDRGAET. The whole CDR3 reads CASSPRDRGAETQYF.

As regards this clone: The sequence runs out 3 residues before the end of the CDR3; the remainder is reconstructed from the germline J gene. The genes are TRBV18 and TRBJ1-4, with TRBD1 matching 7 bases. This CDR3 comprises 14 residues. The V segment lost 3 bases and the J segment 6 bases; nucleotides outside the gene matches: 4. CDR1 is KGHSH and CDR2 is LQKENI in the germline V gene. The CDR3 protein is CASSPGTADEKLFF. The part of the CDR3 DNA that was read is TGTGCCAGCTCACCCGGGACAGCGGATGAAAAA.

Comments on this clone: The read comes to an end 3 residues before the CDR3 does, leaving the germline J gene to fill in the end. This chain joins TRBV4-2 and TRBJ1-1, with D uncertain. Germline V gives CDR1 LGHNA, CDR2 YNFKEQ. The V end was cut by 3 bases, the J end by 5 bases, with 10 bases between. CDR3 length equals 13 residues. The CDR3 loop is CASSQGIGTEAFF. The sequenced CDR3 bases are TGTGCCAGCAGCCAGGGCATAGGGACTGAA.

To note about this clone: The read ends 3 residues shy of where the CDR3 ends; the end is completed using the germline J gene. The chain employs TRBV4-1 and TRBJ2-3, with 16 bases aligning to TRBD2. V trimming: 4 bases; J trimming: 6 bases; junction bases outside the gene matches: 7. The CDR3 spans 17 residues. The germline CDR1 and CDR2 sequences are MGHRA and YSYEKL. The chain's CDR3 is CASSLSGTSGGADTQYF. The part of the CDR3 DNA that was read is TGCGCCAGCAGCCTATCCGGGACTAGCGGGGGGGCCGATACG.

Points on this clone: The read is 3 residues too short to cover the CDR3 end, so that end is filled in from the germline J gene. The chain employs TRBV19 and TRBJ1-2; 7 nucleotides line up with TRBD1. CDR3 length: 14 amino acids. Looked up from germline, CDR1 is LNHDA and CDR2 is SQIVND (reference sequence). The DNA read from the CDR3 is TGTGCCAGTAAACCGAGGACAGGAGCCTACGAC. Translated: CASKPRTGAYD. The entire CDR3 sequence reads CASKPRTGAYDYTF.

As to this clone: The read is 3 residues too short to cover the CDR3 end, so that end is filled in from the germline J gene. The chain uses TRBV2 and TRBJ1-1; 10 bases match TRBD1. With V trimmed by 6 bases and J by 4 bases, 8 bases remained unmatched. The germline CDR1 and CDR2 sequences are SNHLY and FYNNEI. The CDR3 spans 15 residues. CDR3 DNA, as far as it was read: TGTGCCAGCAGAGCGAGGGGACAGGGGATCACTGAA. Amino acid sequence: CASRARGQGITE. In full, the CDR3 is CASRARGQGITEAFF.

The CDR3 is CASSSPGQFNEKLFF. CDR3 bases read: TGTGCCAGCAGCTCTCCGGGACAGTTTAATGAAAAG. J is TRBJ2-2 and V is TRBV5-6; 7 bases fit TRBD1. Read coverage stops 3 residues before the CDR3 terminus; the germline J gene supplies the remainder. CDR3 size: 15 residues. Looked up from germline, CDR1 is SGHDT and CDR2 is YYEEEE.

Concerning this clone itself: The read gets to within 3 residues of the CDR3 end, and the germline J gene fills in the rest. The chain has TRBV9 and TRBJ2-2; the D gene is possibly TRBD1 (6 bases). V lost 3 bases, J lost 6 bases, and 12 bases lay in between. The germline V gene has CDR1 SGDLS and CDR2 YYNGEE. The CDR3 loop spans 14 amino acids. This CDR3 reads CASSEPGVAGELFF. The CDR3 DNA, read in part, is TGTGCCAGCAGCGAGCCAGGGGTAGCCGGGGAG.

For this clone: The read terminates 3 residues before the CDR3 end, so the remaining end is supplied by the germline J gene. The V call is TRBV29-1, the J call TRBJ2-1, with TRBD2 matching over 12 bases. V shed 3 bases, J shed 4 bases, and the junction held 7 bases outside the gene matches. CDR1 SQVTM and CDR2 ANQGSEA come from the germline V gene. This CDR3 is built from 16 residues. The CDR3 sequence is CSVDRTSGAGYNEQFF. The sequenced CDR3 bases are TGCAGCGTTGATCGGACTAGCGGGGCTGGGTACAATGAG.

To note about this clone: The read falls 3 residues short of the CDR3 end, and the missing part is taken from the germline J gene. The gene calls are TRBV7-2 and TRBJ2-1; TRBD1 agrees at 9 bases. CDR3 length: 15 amino acids. V shed 4 bases and J 7 bases; nucleotides not matched to a gene: 8. Germline CDR1 reads SGHTA; CDR2 reads FQGNSA. CDR3 loop: CASSSRPGQGNEQFF. The CDR3 DNA, read in part, is TGTGCCAGCAGCTCGAGACCGGGACAGGGAAATGAG.

With regard to this clone: Coverage ceases 3 residues before the CDR3 finishes, and the germline J gene fills in the end. V and J are TRBV14 and TRBJ2-1; D possibly corresponds to TRBD2 (6 bases). V was trimmed by 0 bases and J by 7 bases, leaving 16 bases between them. Germline V gives CDR1 SGHDN, CDR2 FVKESK. This CDR3 has 16 residues. CDR3 DNA (partial): TGTGCCAGCAGCCAAGATTGGAGGGTGATAATGAATGAG. This sequence encodes CASSQDWRVIMNE. The entire CDR3 reads CASSQDWRVIMNEQFF.

About this clone itself: The read ends 3 residues shy of where the CDR3 ends; the end is completed using the germline J gene. V gene TRBV28 combines with J gene TRBJ2-7, with D perhaps TRBD1 (5 bases). V lost 5 bases to trimming and J lost 1 base, with 12 bases between them. This CDR3 has 14 amino acids. CDR1 MDHEN and CDR2 SYDVKM come from the germline V gene. The covered CDR3 bases are TGTGCCAGCAGTCCCCGCCGGACATCCTACGAG. Protein sequence: CASSPRRTSYE. The whole CDR3 protein reads CASSPRRTSYEQYF.